This T cell receptor beta chain was sequenced in a study of identical twins. Study-wide findings and caveats: The same donors were not followed; conclusions instead depended on cross-sectional statistical analysis. Modelling underestimated the level of out-of-frame TCR alpha sharing observed in monozygotic twins.

A template switching step contributed a universal primer site, while unique molecular identifiers were present in the cDNA. TCRdb re-called the 5' RACE reads with MiXCR, one entry per CDR3 protein. The sample has hundreds of thousands of distinct CDR3 sequences; over 9% are singletons. Notes on this clonotype: What it recognizes is unknown.

This sample also appeared in a second study, on yellow fever vaccine responses in identical twins.

This clonotype was sampled from a woman under 30 in good health. Sequencing input: PBMCs.

The CDR3 DNA sequence: TGTGCCAGCAGCTACCGGGACTTGAATGAGCAGTTCTTC. It encodes CASSYRDLNEQFF. V and J are TRBV7-9 and TRBJ2-1; perhaps TRBD2 as D (6 bases). CDR1 is SEHNR and CDR2 is FQNEAQ in the germline V gene (reference sequence). Trimming removed 4 bases from V and 7 bases from J, with 11 bases in between. There are 13 residues in the CDR3.